This T cell receptor beta chain was sequenced in a study of T cell changes during pregnancy in multiple sclerosis. Some clones are missing from TCRdb's copy, which holds only in-frame ones; the method was immunoSEQ multiplex PCR. The data show over 80,000 clones, about nine tenths seen once. The CDR3 has 14 residues. This sequence originates from a female donor in good health, enrolled as a control in a pregnancy study. The sequencing used peripheral blood, collected in the second trimester of pregnancy. The J gene is TRBJ2-7, the V gene TRBV21-1; TRBD1, as called in the table, went unchecked against the DNA. TRBV21-1 is designated a pseudogene. The CDR3 nucleotides read TGTGCCAGCAGCAAAAGCAGGGGAACCCACGAGCAGTACTTC. Its protein is CASSKSRGTHEQYF.